The sequence of this T cell receptor (beta chain) was determined in a study of tumor-infiltrating lymphocytes in primary liver carcinoma. Study-wide points: Tumors carried a top-250-clone fraction significantly exceeding that of blood (p = 0.039).

TCR beta cDNA came from around 0.5 ug total RNA, primed with a constant-region primer. ARM-PCR, slightly modified, supplied the TCR beta libraries through three nested multiplex PCR rounds. Two initial PCR rounds of about 10 cycles each paired TRBV1-TRBV30 forward primers with a C-beta reverse primer. TCRdb independently ran MiXCR on the multiplex PCR reads; one entry per CDR3 protein. The sample holds about 310,000 distinct CDR3 sequences, around three fifths seen once. For blood RNA, unsorted whole blood served as the source, and germline DNA was extracted too. Chronic HBV infection was present in the patients, who were treatment-naive. About this clonotype: Its cognate antigen is unknown. The germline gene is not matched at one end of the junction; a read error may be the cause.

Germline V CDR1 and CDR2: SGHAT, FQNNGV. The CDR3 totals 15 residues. This chain links TRBV11-2 with TRBJ2-3, with D unresolved. The better agreement between TRBJ1-5 and the DNA end casts doubt on the J call. This TCR was recovered from a woman younger than 45 with primary liver carcinoma and hepatitis B virus infection. The specimen sequenced was peripheral blood. The CDR3 loop is CANSLHGRSTDTQHF. CDR3 DNA sequence: TGTGCCAACAGCTTACACGGCAGAAGCACAGATACGCAGCATTTT.